These 24 T cell receptor beta chains were all obtained from the same sample, sequenced in a study of cytomegalovirus exposure and HLA in healthy donors. PCR amplification relied on 60 Vbeta primers (plus 13 Jbeta primers). Assay used: immunoSEQ multiplex PCR; TCRdb lists only in-frame clones, some missing. The data contain about 190,000 clones, roughly 80% of them singletons. The sample consisted of PBMCs. Receptors were obtained from a woman between 50 and 59 years old in good health and CMV-seropositive.

The CDR3 region is CASSERIGTDTQYF. The CDR3 DNA is TGTGCCAGCAGTGAAAGAATCGGGACAGATACGCAGTATTTT. The chain couples TRBV6-1 to TRBJ2-3, with unresolved D. Per germline, CDR1 MNHNS and CDR2 SASEGT. The length of the CDR3 is 14 residues. Trimming took 2 bases from V and 3 from J, leaving 9 bases between them.

V and J are TRBV28 and TRBJ1-1; D remains ambiguous. Trimming shortened V by 6 bases and J by 2 bases, and 16 bases separated the two germline ends. CDR1 and CDR2 from the germline V gene are MDHEN and SYDVKM. This CDR3 is 15 amino acids long. CDR3 bases: TGTGCCAGCAGGATTGTGGGCGCCGGCAACACTGAAGCTTTCTTT. It translates to CASRIVGAGNTEAFF.

The V gene is TRBV29-1, the J gene TRBJ2-7; maybe TRBD1 (6 bases). The CDR3 totals 13 residues. Per germline, CDR1 SQVTM and CDR2 ANQGSEA. Trimming stripped 5 bases from V and 2 bases from J, with 13 bases between. The CDR3 sequence: CSVQGPQTYEQYF. Written as DNA, the CDR3 is TGCAGCGTTCAGGGGCCTCAAACCTACGAGCAGTACTTC.

This chain links TRBV7-2 with TRBJ1-2, with a weak D call TRBD1 (5 bases). The CDR3 loop spans 15 amino acids. Germline CDR1 reads SGHTA; CDR2 reads FQGNSA. V gave up 0 bases and J gave up 4 bases, with 12 bases separating them. The CDR3 DNA is TGTGCCAGCAGCTTAGCGCTACAGGCTTTCTATGGCTACACCTTC. It translates to CASSLALQAFYGYTF.

The gene calls are TRBV9 and TRBJ2-1; a possible D gene is TRBD1 (6 bases). Per the germline V gene, CDR1 is SGDLS and CDR2 is YYNGEE. This CDR3 comprises 16 residues. Trimming pared 4 bases from V and 8 bases from J, leaving 22 bases between. The CDR3 here is CASSQDSQGGVYEQFF. Written as DNA, the CDR3 is TGTGCCAGCAGCCAAGACTCACAGGGTGGAGTCTATGAGCAGTTCTTC. Full variable domain (rest looked up from reference TRBV9 and TRBJ2-1): DSGVTQTPKHLITATGQRVTLRCSPRSGDLSVYWYQQSLDQGLQFLIQYYNGEERAKGNILERFSAQQFPDLHSELNLSSLELGDSALYFCASSQDSQGGVYEQFFGPGTRLTVL.

J is TRBJ1-4 and V is TRBV5-1, with 10 bases matching TRBD1. Germline trimming cut 8 bases from V and 5 bases from J; bases unmatched to any gene: 3. The CDR3 is 13 residues long. The germline gives CDR1 SGHRS, CDR2 YFSETQ. The CDR3 is CASSGQGNEKLFF. As DNA, the CDR3 is TGCGCCAGTTCGGGACAGGGGAATGAAAAACTGTTTTTT.

The V and J genes are TRBV6-5 and TRBJ1-2, with 8 bases that match TRBD1. The CDR3 is 14 amino acids. The germline V gene encodes CDR1 MNHEY and CDR2 SVGAGI. J was trimmed by 9 bases and V by 6 bases; bases with no gene match: 12. The CDR3 reads CASSQTSGGGRYTF. The CDR3 DNA reads TGTGCCAGCAGCCAAACCTCAGGGGGCGGGCGCTACACCTTC.

This clone turned up a few times. The gene calls are TRBV6-1 and TRBJ2-7; D gene uncertain. V was cut by 6 bases and J by 3 bases, with 12 bases left in between. The CDR3 is made up of 13 amino acids. Germline-derived CDR1 and CDR2 are MNHNS and SASEGT. CDR3 protein: CASSHPTYYEQYF. The CDR3 DNA is TGTGCCAGCAGCCACCCAACCTACTACGAGCAGTACTTC.

This chain connects TRBV12-1 to TRBJ1-5; the D call TRBD1 from the table was never checked on the DNA. TRBV12-1 is listed as a pseudogene. This CDR3 is 19 amino acids long. CDR3: CASSFRLPQGGNSNQPQHF. The CDR3 nucleotides read TGTGCCAGCAGCTTCCGGTTACCACAGGGGGGAAATAGCAATCAGCCCCAGCATTTT.

This chain connects TRBV7-2 to TRBJ2-1; 7 bases match TRBD2. CDR1 is SGHTA, CDR2 FQGNSA, per germline. The CDR3 is 12 residues long. Trimming removed 2 bases from V and 9 bases from J; junction bases left unmatched: 1. This chain's CDR3 is CASSLRTSEQFF. CDR3 bases: TGTGCCAGCAGCTTAAGGACTAGTGAGCAGTTCTTC.

V gene TRBV9 combines with J gene TRBJ1-3, with 10 nucleotides matching TRBD1. Germline loops: CDR1 SGDLS, CDR2 YYNGEE. CDR3 length equals 17 residues. V shed 2 bases and J 2 bases; nucleotides not matched to a gene: 7. CDR3 sequence reads: CASSVGFGTGAGNTIYF. As DNA, the CDR3 is TGTGCCAGCAGCGTGGGTTTCGGGACAGGGGCTGGAAACACCATATATTTT. Complete variable domain (other parts from reference TRBV9 and TRBJ1-3): DSGVTQTPKHLITATGQRVTLRCSPRSGDLSVYWYQQSLDQGLQFLIQYYNGEERAKGNILERFSAQQFPDLHSELNLSSLELGDSALYFCASSVGFGTGAGNTIYFGEGSWLTVV.

The chain carries TRBV7-2 and TRBJ1-1, with 7 bases fitting TRBD1. V shed 3 bases, J shed 5 bases, and the junction held 6 bases outside the gene matches. The CDR3 has 14 amino acids. Germline-derived CDR1 and CDR2 are SGHTA and FQGNSA. In DNA, the CDR3 is TGTGCCAGCAGCTTTGACAGACAGGGAACTGAAGCTTTCTTT. It encodes CASSFDRQGTEAFF.

J is TRBJ1-1 and V is TRBV9, with 12 bases identical to TRBD1. Germline CDR1 and CDR2: SGDLS and YYNGEE. The CDR3 is made up of 14 amino acids. The V segment lost 5 bases and the J segment 7 bases; nucleotides outside the gene matches: 6. The CDR3 loop reads CASSPGQGAGEAFF. The CDR3 DNA follows: TGTGCCAGCAGTCCGGGACAGGGGGCAGGTGAAGCTTTCTTT.

V gene TRBV18 combines with J gene TRBJ1-2, with D perhaps TRBD1 (5 bases). Germline-derived CDR1 and CDR2 are KGHSH and LQKENI. V shed 3 bases and J shed 4 bases, with 12 bases lying between them. The CDR3 is 14 residues long. Here the CDR3 DNA reads TGTGCCAGCTCACCCCCGGGGGAATTCTATGGCTACACCTTC. Translation gives CASSPPGEFYGYTF.

The rearrangement joins TRBV6-1 to TRBJ1-5; unclear D gene. The germline gives CDR1 MNHNS, CDR2 SASEGT. The CDR3 is 13 amino acids. Between the trimmed V and J ends, which lost 7 bases and 3 bases, there was a span of 10 bases. CDR3 DNA sequence: TGTGCCAGCAAGAGAGTTGTCAATCAGCCCCAGCATTTT. Its protein product is CASKRVVNQPQHF.

The chain carries TRBV4-3 and TRBJ2-7; 9 positions match TRBD1. The V gene end was trimmed by 2 bases and the J gene end by 3 bases; junction bases not matched to a gene: 5. Germline V gene data show CDR1 as LGHNA and CDR2 as YSLEER. The CDR3 extends over 15 amino acids. CDR3 residues: CASSQMTGGDYEQYF. The CDR3 DNA reads as TGCGCCAGCAGCCAAATGACAGGGGGGGACTACGAGCAGTACTTC.

The CDR3 spells CASSPSLSSYNEQFF. CDR3 in DNA: TGCGCCAGCAGCCCCTCTCTTAGCTCCTACAATGAGCAGTTCTTC. The chain carries TRBV5-1 and TRBJ2-1; D gene ambiguous. This CDR3 is 15 amino acids long. Trimming pared 4 bases from V and 0 bases from J, leaving 11 bases between. Germline assignment: CDR1 SGHRS and CDR2 YFSETQ.

The chain links TRBV6-5 to TRBJ2-1; TRBD1 is a possible D gene (5 bases). Trimming stripped 6 bases from V and 0 bases from J, with 12 bases between. The CDR3 spans 15 residues. Germline CDR1 and CDR2: MNHEY and SVGAGI. Here the CDR3 DNA reads TGTGCCAGCAGATCGACAGTGAGCTCCTACAATGAGCAGTTCTTC. Its protein is CASRSTVSSYNEQFF.

This clone has only one observation. The rearrangement links TRBV6-5 to TRBJ1-1; D is unclear. CDR1 and CDR2 (germline): MNHEY, SVGAGI. V lost 7 bases and J 2 bases, leaving 11 bases between the germline ends. CDR3 size: 13 residues. CDR3 nucleotides: TGTGCCAGCACGTCCGAGATTAACACTGAAGCTTTCTTT. Translating gives CASTSEINTEAFF.

This chain joins TRBV7-6 and TRBJ1-6; 7 nucleotides agree with TRBD1. The germline V gene has CDR1 SGHVS and CDR2 FNYEAQ. Germline trimming cut 5 bases from V and 6 bases from J; bases unmatched to any gene: 4. The CDR3 extends over 14 amino acids. CDR3 residues: CASSPRDSNSPLHF. CDR3 DNA: TGTGCCAGCAGCCCCCGGGACAGTAATTCACCCCTCCACTTT.

This clone has only one observation. V usage is TRBV11-3 and J usage is TRBJ2-7, with a possible D match to TRBD1 (6 bases). The CDR3 extends over 15 amino acids. The V end lost 5 bases, the J end lost 1 base, and 15 bases lay between the germline ends. Germline V gene data show CDR1 as SGHNT and CDR2 as YENEEA. Here the CDR3 reads CASSPDSLTSYEQYF. The CDR3 DNA reads TGTGCCAGCAGCCCGGACAGCCTGACATCCTACGAGCAGTACTTC.

J is TRBJ2-3 and V is TRBV7-9, with D perhaps TRBD2 (6 bases). This CDR3 spans 13 amino acids. V was trimmed by 5 bases and J by 7 bases, leaving 13 bases between them. CDR1 SEHNR and CDR2 FQNEAQ come from the germline V gene (reference sequence). The CDR3 coding sequence is TGTGCCAGCAGCGCCCAGGGACTCTATACGCAGTATTTT. It specifies CASSAQGLYTQYF. Complete variable domain (other parts from reference TRBV7-9 and TRBJ2-3): DTGVSQNPRHKITKRGQNVTFRCDPISEHNRLYWYRQTLGQGPEFLTYFQNEAQLEKSRLLSDRFSAERPKGSFSTLEIQRTEQGDSAMYLCASSAQGLYTQYFGPGTRLTVL.

The chain combines TRBV6-5 with TRBJ1-2; perhaps TRBD1 as D (5 bases). This CDR3 is built from 15 residues. The ends were cut back, 2 bases at V and 1 base at J, with 11 bases in the middle. Germline CDR1 reads MNHEY; CDR2 reads SVGAGI. CDR3 coding DNA: TGTGCCAGCAGTTACCCCGGGACTCTTAACTATGGCTACACCTTC. Encoded protein: CASSYPGTLNYGYTF.

This sequence joins TRBV7-2 and TRBJ2-5; possibly TRBD1 for D (6 bases). Between the trimmed V and J ends, which lost 6 bases and 4 bases, there was a span of 15 bases. The CDR3 runs to 14 residues. Germline V lookup: CDR1 SGHTA, CDR2 FQGNSA. CDR3 DNA: TGTGCCAGCAGTGATACAGGGTCCGGAGAGACCCAGTACTTC. This codes for CASSDTGSGETQYF.